The 11 T cell receptor beta chains below come from one sample, sequenced in a study of PD-L1 blockade in urothelial cancer. Sample time point: pretreatment peripheral blood. Using immunoSEQ multiplex PCR, the repertoire was profiled, and TCRdb retains in-frame clones only, with some absent. Of 68,000 or so clones detected, 81% appear once; the ten largest clones hold 5.7%. Sequencing was performed on PBMCs, taken around atezolizumab (anti-PD-L1) treatment. These receptors all come from a man aged 65-85 years with urothelial cancer.

This chain uses TRBV2 with TRBJ1-5; 10 bases map to TRBD1. The germline gives CDR1 SNHLY, CDR2 FYNNEI. This CDR3 has 14 residues. V was pared by 1 base and J by 6 bases, with 0 bases of the junction left unmatched. CDR3 sequence reads: CASSEGTGGQPQHF. In nucleotides, the CDR3 is TGTGCCAGCAGTGAAGGGACAGGGGGTCAGCCCCAGCATTTT. Full variable domain (rest looked up from reference TRBV2 and TRBJ1-5): EPEVTQTPSHQVTQMGQEVILRCVPISNHLYFYWYRQILGQKVEFLVSFYNNEISEKSEIFDDQFSVERPDGSNFTLKIRSTKLEDSAMYFCASSEGTGGQPQHFGDGTRLSIL.

This clone was seen a few times. This chain uses TRBV2 with TRBJ1-4; D might be TRBD1 (6 bases). The V and J ends lost 6 bases and 7 bases respectively, with 15 bases between them. The CDR3 is made up of 14 amino acids. The germline gives CDR1 SNHLY, CDR2 FYNNEI. CDR3 sequence (DNA): TGTGCCAGCAGGTCCCAGGGAGGGGGTGAAAAACTGTTTTTT. This encodes CASRSQGGGEKLFF.

CDR3: CASSLGGSRSYNEQFF. In DNA, the CDR3 is TGCGCCAGCAGCTTGGGAGGCAGCCGCTCCTACAATGAGCAGTTCTTC. The gene calls are TRBV5-1 and TRBJ2-1; D call uncertain. The CDR3 has 16 residues. The germline V gene encodes CDR1 SGHRS and CDR2 YFSETQ. Deletions cut 0 bases from V and 0 bases from J, with 10 bases between. Supplemented by reference TRBV5-1 and TRBJ2-1, the full variable domain reads KAGVTQTPRYLIKTRGQQVTLSCSPISGHRSVSWYQQTPGQGLQFLFEYFSETQRNKGNFPGRFSGRQFSNSRSEMNVSTLELGDSALYLCASSLGGSRSYNEQFFGPGTRLTVL.

The chain links TRBV27 to TRBJ1-4, with 10 bases matching TRBD1. Losses at the gene ends were 7 bases for V and 8 bases for J; bases not matched to a gene: 10. CDR3 length: 15 residues. Germline V gene sequence: CDR1 MNHEY, CDR2 SMNVEV (reference sequence). The chain's CDR3 is CASTPTGTGEEKLFF. The CDR3 DNA reads TGTGCCAGCACACCCACCGGGACAGGGGAAGAAAAACTGTTTTTT.

This clone has a handful of counts. The chain combines TRBV19 with TRBJ1-2; D possibly corresponds to TRBD1 (5 bases). The V gene's germline CDR1 is LNHDA and CDR2 SQIVND (reference sequence). The CDR3 has 15 residues. Trimming shortened V by 7 bases and J by 2 bases, and 17 bases separated the two germline ends. The CDR3 DNA reads TGTGCCAGTACCTCCTCCGCGGGGGGAAACTATGGCTACACCTTC. This translates into CASTSSAGGNYGYTF.

The chain joins TRBV6-6 to TRBJ2-1; 7 nucleotides match TRBD2. Germline V gives CDR1 MNHNY, CDR2 SVGAGI (reference sequence). The CDR3 contains 14 residues. V was pared by 9 bases and J by 2 bases, with 7 bases of the junction left unmatched. The CDR3 nucleotides read TGTGCCAGTATCGGGGGGTCCACCTACAATGAGCAGTTCTTC. Residues: CASIGGSTYNEQFF.

This chain uses TRBV11-1 with TRBJ2-2; D call uncertain. Trimming took 3 bases from V and 4 from J, leaving 18 bases between them. The germline V gene has CDR1 SGHAT and CDR2 FQDESV (reference sequence). CDR3 length: 17 residues. DNA for the CDR3: TGTGCCAGCAGCTTCGGGTTGGCAGAATCGGGCACCGGGGAGCTGTTTTTT. Translating gives CASSFGLAESGTGELFF.

The gene calls are TRBV9 and TRBJ1-4, with a weak D call TRBD1 (5 bases). CDR1 is SGDLS and CDR2 is YYNGEE in the germline V gene. There are 15 residues in the CDR3. Between the trimmed V and J ends, which lost 4 bases and 10 bases, there was a span of 20 bases. In DNA, the CDR3 is TGTGCCAGCAGCCCCGTGGGGGGGTTCGGGGCAAAACTGTTTTTT. Residues: CASSPVGGFGAKLFF.

Notes on this clone: Other DNA sequences from this sample encode an identical CDR3 as well. The V call is TRBV5-4, the J call TRBJ1-5, with D hard to call. The CDR3 extends over 15 amino acids. Looked up from germline, CDR1 is SGHNT and CDR2 is YYREEE (reference sequence). V was pared by 0 bases and J by 1 base, with 8 bases between. Here the CDR3 DNA reads TGTGCCAGCAGCTTGGTCCCCGGGAGCAATCAGCCCCAGCATTTT. Its translation: CASSLVPGSNQPQHF.

The J gene is TRBJ2-3, the V gene TRBV7-2; 11 bases are shared with TRBD2. CDR1 and CDR2 from the germline V gene are SGHTA and FQGNSA. The CDR3 runs 17 residues. V gave up 0 bases and J gave up 4 bases; unmatched junction bases: 6. This CDR3 reads CASSLATGSGRADTQYF. DNA for the CDR3: TGTGCCAGCAGCTTAGCCACGGGTAGCGGGAGGGCAGATACGCAGTATTTT.

The chain has TRBV7-8 and TRBJ1-4, with 8 bases aligning to TRBD1. The V and J ends lost 5 bases and 1 base, in that order; junction bases with no gene match: 9. CDR1 and CDR2 from the germline V gene are SGHVS and FQNEAQ. This CDR3 is built from 17 residues. The CDR3 protein is CASSQGQGLITNEKLFF. CDR3 sequence (DNA): TGTGCCAGCAGCCAAGGACAGGGATTGATAACTAATGAAAAACTGTTTTTT.